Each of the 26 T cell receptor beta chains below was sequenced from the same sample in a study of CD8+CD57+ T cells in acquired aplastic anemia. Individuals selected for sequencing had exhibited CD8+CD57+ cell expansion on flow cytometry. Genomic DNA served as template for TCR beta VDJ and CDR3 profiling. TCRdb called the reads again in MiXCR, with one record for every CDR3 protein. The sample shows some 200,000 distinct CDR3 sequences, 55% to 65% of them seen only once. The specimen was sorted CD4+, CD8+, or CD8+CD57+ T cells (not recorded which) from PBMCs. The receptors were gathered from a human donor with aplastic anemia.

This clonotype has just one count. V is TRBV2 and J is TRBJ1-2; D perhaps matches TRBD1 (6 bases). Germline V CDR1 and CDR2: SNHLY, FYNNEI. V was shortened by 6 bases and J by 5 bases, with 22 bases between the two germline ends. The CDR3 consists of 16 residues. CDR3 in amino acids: CASSGGNRAVGYGYTF. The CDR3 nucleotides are TGTGCCAGCAGCGGGGGAAACAGGGCGGTAGGGTATGGCTACACCTTC.

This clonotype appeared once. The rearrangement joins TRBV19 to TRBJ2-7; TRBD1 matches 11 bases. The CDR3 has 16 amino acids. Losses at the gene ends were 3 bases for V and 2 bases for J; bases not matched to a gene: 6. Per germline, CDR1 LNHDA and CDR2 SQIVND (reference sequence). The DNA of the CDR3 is TGTGCCAGTAGTATGAATCCGGACAGGGGGCCCTACGAGCAGTACTTC. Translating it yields CASSMNPDRGPYEQYF.

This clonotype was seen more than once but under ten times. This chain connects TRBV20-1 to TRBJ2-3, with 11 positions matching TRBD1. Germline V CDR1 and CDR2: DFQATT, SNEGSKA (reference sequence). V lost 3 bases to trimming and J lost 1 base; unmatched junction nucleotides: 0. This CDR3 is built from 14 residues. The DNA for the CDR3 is TGCAGTGCTAGGGACAGGGGGCGCACAGATACGCAGTATTTT. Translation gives CSARDRGRTDTQYF.

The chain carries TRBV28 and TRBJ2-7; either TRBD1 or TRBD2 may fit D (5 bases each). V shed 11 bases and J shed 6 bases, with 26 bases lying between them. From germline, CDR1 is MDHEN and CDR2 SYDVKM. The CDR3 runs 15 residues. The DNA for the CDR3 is TGTGCCGCGAGGGGTAGGGATCCAAAGGGGTCCGAGCAGTACTTC. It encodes CAARGRDPKGSEQYF.

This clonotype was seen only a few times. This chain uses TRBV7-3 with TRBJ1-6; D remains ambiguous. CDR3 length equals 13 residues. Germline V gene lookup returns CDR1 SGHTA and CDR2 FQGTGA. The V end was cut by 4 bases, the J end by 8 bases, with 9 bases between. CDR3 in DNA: TGTGCCAGCAGCTCGCAAGCTCATTCACCCCTCCACTTT. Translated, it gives CASSSQAHSPLHF.

The CDR3 nucleotides read TGTGCCAGCAGCTATTCAACAGGGACCTACAATGAGCAGTTCTTC. It yields the protein CASSYSTGTYNEQFF. V usage is TRBV7-3 and J usage is TRBJ2-1; tentative D call: TRBD1 (6 bases). Between the trimmed V and J ends, which lost 4 bases and 2 bases, there was a span of 12 bases. Germline CDR1 is SGHTA and CDR2 is FQGTGA. There are 15 residues in the CDR3.

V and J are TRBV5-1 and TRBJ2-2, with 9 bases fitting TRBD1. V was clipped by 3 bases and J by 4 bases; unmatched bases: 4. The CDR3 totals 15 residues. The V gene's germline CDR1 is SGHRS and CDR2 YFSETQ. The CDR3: CASSSRTGATGELFF. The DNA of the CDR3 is TGCGCCAGCAGCTCTCGGACAGGGGCCACCGGGGAGCTGTTTTTT.

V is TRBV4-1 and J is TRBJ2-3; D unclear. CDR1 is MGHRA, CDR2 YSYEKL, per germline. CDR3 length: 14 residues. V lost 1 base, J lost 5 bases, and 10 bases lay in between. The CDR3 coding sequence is TGCGCCAGCAGCCAAGTGAACAAGAAAGATACGCAGTATTTT. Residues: CASSQVNKKDTQYF.

CDR3 coding DNA: TGCGCCAGCAGCTTGGTGTCAGATGTCTCCTACGAGCAGTACTTC. Translated, it gives CASSLVSDVSYEQYF. This chain connects TRBV5-1 to TRBJ2-7; D not resolved. CDR3 length equals 15 residues. Trimming removed 0 bases from V and 0 bases from J, with 10 bases in between. Per germline, CDR1 SGHRS and CDR2 YFSETQ.

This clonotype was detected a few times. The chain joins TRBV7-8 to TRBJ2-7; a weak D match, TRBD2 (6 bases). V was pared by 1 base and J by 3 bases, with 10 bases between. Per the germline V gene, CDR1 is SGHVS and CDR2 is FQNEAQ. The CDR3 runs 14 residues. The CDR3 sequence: CASSLVSSGYEQYF. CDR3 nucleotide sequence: TGTGCCAGCAGCTTAGTTAGTAGCGGCTACGAGCAGTACTTC.

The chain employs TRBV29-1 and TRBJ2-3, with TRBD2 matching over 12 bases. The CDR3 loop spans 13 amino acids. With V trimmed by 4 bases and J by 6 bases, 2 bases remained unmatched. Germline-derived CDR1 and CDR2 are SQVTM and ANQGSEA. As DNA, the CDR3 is TGCAGCGTTGGGACTAGCGGGACCGATACGCAGTATTTT. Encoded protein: CSVGTSGTDTQYF.

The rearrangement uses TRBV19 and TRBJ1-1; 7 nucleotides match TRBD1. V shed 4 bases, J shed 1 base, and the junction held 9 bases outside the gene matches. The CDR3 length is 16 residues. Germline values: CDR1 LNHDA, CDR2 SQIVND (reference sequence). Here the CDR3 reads CASSKIGRTGNTEAFF. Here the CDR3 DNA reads TGTGCCAGTAGTAAGATTGGTCGGACAGGGAACACTGAAGCTTTCTTT.

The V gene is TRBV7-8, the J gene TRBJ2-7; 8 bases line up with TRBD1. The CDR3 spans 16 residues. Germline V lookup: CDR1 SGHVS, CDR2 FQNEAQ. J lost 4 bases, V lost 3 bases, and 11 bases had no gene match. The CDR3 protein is CASSLAWAGGKYEQYF. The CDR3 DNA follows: TGTGCCAGCAGCTTGGCTTGGGCAGGGGGCAAGTACGAGCAGTACTTC.

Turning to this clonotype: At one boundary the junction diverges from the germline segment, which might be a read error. This CDR3 is CATRGLAARF. CDR3 DNA: TGTGCCACCCGAGGACTAGCTGCGCGTTTT. The chain joins TRBV10-3 to TRBJ2-3, with 8 bases matching TRBD2. Looked up from germline, CDR1 is ENHRY and CDR2 is SYGVKD. CDR3 length: 10 amino acids.

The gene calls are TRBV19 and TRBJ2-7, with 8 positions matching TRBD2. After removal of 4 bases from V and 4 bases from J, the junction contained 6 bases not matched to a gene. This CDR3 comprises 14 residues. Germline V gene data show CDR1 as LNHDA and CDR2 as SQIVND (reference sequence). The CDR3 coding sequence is TGTGCCAGTAGTAGGGGACTAGGAACTTACGAGCAGTACTTC. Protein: CASSRGLGTYEQYF.

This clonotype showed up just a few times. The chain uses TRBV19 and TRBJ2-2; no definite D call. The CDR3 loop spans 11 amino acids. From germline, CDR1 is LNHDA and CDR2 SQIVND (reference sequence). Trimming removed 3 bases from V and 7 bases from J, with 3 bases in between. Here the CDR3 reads CASSIGGELFF. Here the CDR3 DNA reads TGTGCCAGTAGTATTGGCGGGGAGCTGTTTTTT.

CDR3 amino acids: CSAAVSTDTQYF. The CDR3 DNA reads as TGCAGCGCCGCCGTCAGCACAGATACGCAGTATTTT. This chain connects TRBV29-1 to TRBJ2-3, with unresolved D. Trimming pared 7 bases from V and 0 bases from J, leaving 8 bases between. Germline V lookup: CDR1 SQVTM, CDR2 ANQGSEA. The CDR3 is 12 amino acids.

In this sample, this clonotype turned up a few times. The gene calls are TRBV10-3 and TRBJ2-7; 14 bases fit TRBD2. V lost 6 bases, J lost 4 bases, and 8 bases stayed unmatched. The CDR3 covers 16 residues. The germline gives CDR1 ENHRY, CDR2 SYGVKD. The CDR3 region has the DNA TGTGCCATCAGGACGACTAGCGGGAGGGCTAGGTACGAGCAGTACTTC. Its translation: CAIRTTSGRARYEQYF.

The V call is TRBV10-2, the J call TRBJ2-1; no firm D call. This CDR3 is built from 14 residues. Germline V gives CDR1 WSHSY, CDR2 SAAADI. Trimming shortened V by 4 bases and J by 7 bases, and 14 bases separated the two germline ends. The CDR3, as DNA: TGCGCCAGCAGTGGTGGCTCAAGTGTAAATGAGCAGTTCTTC. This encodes CASSGGSSVNEQFF.

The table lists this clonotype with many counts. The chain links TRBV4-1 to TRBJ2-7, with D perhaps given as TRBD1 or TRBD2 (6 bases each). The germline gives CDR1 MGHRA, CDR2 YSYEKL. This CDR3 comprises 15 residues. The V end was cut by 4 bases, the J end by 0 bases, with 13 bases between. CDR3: CASSPLGGYSYEQYF. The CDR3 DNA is TGCGCCAGCAGCCCATTGGGGGGCTACTCCTACGAGCAGTACTTC.

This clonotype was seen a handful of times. Written as DNA, the CDR3 is TGTGCCAGCAGCTTCATTCAGGGAGGAGGCTCACCCCTCCACTTT. Its translation is CASSFIQGGGSPLHF. This rearrangement joins TRBV7-9 to TRBJ1-6; D possibly corresponds to TRBD1 (5 bases). V dropped 3 bases and J dropped 10 bases, with 16 bases sitting between them. This CDR3 spans 15 amino acids. The V gene's germline CDR1 is SEHNR and CDR2 FQNEAQ (reference sequence).

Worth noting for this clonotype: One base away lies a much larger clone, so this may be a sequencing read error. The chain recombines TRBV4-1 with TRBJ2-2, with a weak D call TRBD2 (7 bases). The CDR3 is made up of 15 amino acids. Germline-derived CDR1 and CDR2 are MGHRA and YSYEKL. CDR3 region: CASSQYRDASGELSF. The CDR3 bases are TGCGCCAGCAGCCAATACAGGGATGCCAGCGGGGAGCTGTCTTTT.

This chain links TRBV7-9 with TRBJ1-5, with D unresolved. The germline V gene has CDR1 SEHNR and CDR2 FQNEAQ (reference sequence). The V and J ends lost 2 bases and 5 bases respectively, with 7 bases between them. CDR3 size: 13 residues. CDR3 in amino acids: CASSLRFDQPQHF. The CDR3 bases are TGTGCCAGCAGCTTACGGTTCGATCAGCCCCAGCATTTT.

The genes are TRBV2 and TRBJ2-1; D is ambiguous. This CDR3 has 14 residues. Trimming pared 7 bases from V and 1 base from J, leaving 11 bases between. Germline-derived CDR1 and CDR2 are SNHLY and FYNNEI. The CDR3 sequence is CASKRITSYNEQFF. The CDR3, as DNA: TGTGCCAGCAAAAGGATCACTTCCTACAATGAGCAGTTCTTC.

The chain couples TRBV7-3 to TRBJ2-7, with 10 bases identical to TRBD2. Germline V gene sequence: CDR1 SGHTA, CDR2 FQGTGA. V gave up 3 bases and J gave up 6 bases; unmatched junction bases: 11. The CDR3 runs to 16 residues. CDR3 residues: CASSFRGGLAGAEQYF. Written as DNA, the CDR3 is TGTGCCAGCAGCTTTCGCGGAGGCCTAGCGGGAGCCGAGCAGTACTTC.

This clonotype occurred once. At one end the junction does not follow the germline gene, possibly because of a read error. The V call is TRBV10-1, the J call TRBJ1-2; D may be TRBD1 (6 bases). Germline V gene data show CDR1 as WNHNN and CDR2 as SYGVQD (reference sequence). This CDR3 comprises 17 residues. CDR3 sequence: CATTAGSPSGANYGYTF. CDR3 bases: TGTGCCACCACAGCGGGATCCCCCTCAGGGGCCAACTATGGCTACACCTTC.